This TCR beta chain was sequenced during a study of identical twins. General study results and limits: Compared with unrelated sharing, twin-shared out-of-frame alpha sequences had more low-probability sequences.

Worth noting for this clonotype: Its matching antigen is unknown.

TCRdb re-derived calls from the 5' RACE reads in MiXCR, one entry per CDR3 protein. The table includes hundreds of thousands of distinct CDR3 sequences, roughly 20% detected once. Per the germline V gene, CDR1 is SNHLY and CDR2 is FYNNEI. Deletions cut 7 bases from V and 7 bases from J, with 11 bases between. CDR3 length: 11 amino acids. These same records also appear under a second study, on T cells expressing NK-cell markers. That paper adds: Among eight sequenced donors, seven carried HCMV seropositivity while one was seronegative. The share of CD8+ T cells held by dominant NKG2C+ clonotypes was 1.0-7.0% in about six donors.

The clonotype originates from a woman aged 18-30 years in good health. This chain joins TRBV2 and TRBJ2-7, with D possibly being TRBD1 (6 bases). Sequenced input: PBMCs. The CDR3 spells CASKSDREQYF. In DNA form, the CDR3 reads TGTGCCAGCAAAAGCGACAGGGAGCAGTACTTC.